The present TCR beta chain was sequenced within a study of T cells in Graves' hyperthyroidism and ophthalmopathy. The study's findings and limits: Clonotypes that were expanded in thyroid above 0.001 mostly appeared in blood too.

Amplified regions were TCR beta CDR3 sequences from RNA transcripts. HTBI primers drove first-round RT-PCR of the TCR CDR3. TCRdb re-called the multiplex PCR reads with MiXCR, one entry per CDR3 protein. The table lists 600,000 or so distinct CDR3 sequences, 12% to 15% of them singletons. Uncontrolled infection, other autoimmune disease, pregnancy or lactation barred patients from enrollment. Every diagnosis used clinical symptoms, serum thyroxine and TRAb, thyroid ultrasound and orbital computed tomography. The length of the CDR3 is 13 residues. Trimming took 4 bases from V and 8 from J, leaving 12 bases between them. Germline V gives CDR1 LGHNA, CDR2 YSLEER. There are a few counts of this clonotype. Its antigen is undetermined.

Specimen: blood. This clonotype was obtained from a woman aged 18 to 35 with Graves' ophthalmopathy. The rearrangement links TRBV4-3 to TRBJ2-1; D may correspond to TRBD1 or TRBD2 (5 bases each). The CDR3 nucleotides are TGCGCCAGCAGCCGAGGTGGGGACGATGAGCAGTTCTTC. Protein sequence: CASSRGGDDEQFF.